The clone carrying this T cell receptor beta chain was seen more than once but under ten times. Its antigen is as yet unknown. MiXCR, run by TCRdb on the RT-PCR reads, gives a single entry per CDR3 protein. Among around 170,000 distinct CDR3 sequences listed, over 8.5% were seen once. This sample was taken from a study of response to subunit inactivated influenza vaccine. Overall study results and limits: After each seasonal influenza vaccination, few new T cells are recruited, the authors suggested.

V lost 4 bases, J lost 6 bases, and 9 bases stayed unmatched. In germline, CDR1 is SGHRS, CDR2 YFSETQ. CDR3 length: 14 residues. The receptor was derived from a man aged 50-75 years who received an inactivated influenza vaccine. V usage is TRBV5-1 and J usage is TRBJ2-7, with 8 bases identical to TRBD2. The sample was CD8+ T cells sorted from PBMCs, taken roughly 24 months after vaccination. The CDR3 here is CASSLLAGPVEQYF. In nucleotides, the CDR3 is TGCGCCAGCAGCCTCCTAGCGGGTCCCGTCGAGCAGTACTTC. The full variable domain, rest sourced from reference TRBV5-1 and TRBJ2-7, is KAGVTQTPRYLIKTRGQQVTLSCSPISGHRSVSWYQQTPGQGLQFLFEYFSETQRNKGNFPGRFSGRQFSNSRSEMNVSTLELGDSALYLCASSLLAGPVEQYFGPGTRLTVT.